These 25 T cell receptor beta chains came from one sample sequenced in a study of Tregs in tolerant kidney transplant recipients. No cognate antigen is known for these TCRs. Assay used: immunoSEQ multiplex PCR; TCRdb lists only in-frame clones, some missing. This sample carries about 19,000 clones, around 71% of them seen once, and the ten largest clones take 3% to 3.5%. The sample was Tregs from blood cultured with allogeneic cells. These receptors all come from a human donor in good health.

J is TRBJ2-7 and V is TRBV5-6, with D possibly TRBD1 on 5 matching bases. The germline CDR1 and CDR2 sequences are SGHDT and YYEEEE. Between the trimmed V and J ends, which lost 0 bases and 7 bases, there was a span of 5 bases. The CDR3 has 11 amino acids. The CDR3 spells CASSLAGEQYF. The CDR3 DNA follows: TGTGCCAGCAGCTTGGCAGGGGAGCAGTACTTC.

V and J are TRBV4-1 and TRBJ2-3, with D possibly being TRBD1 or TRBD2 (5 bases each). Germline CDR1 MGHRA, CDR2 YSYEKL. The CDR3 is made up of 18 amino acids. Trimming took 1 base from V and 2 from J, leaving 19 bases between them. CDR3 DNA: TGCGCCAGCAGCCAAGGGTCCTCGTGGGGGAGAAACACAGATACGCAGTATTTT. Its protein product is CASSQGSSWGRNTDTQYF.

The rearrangement links TRBV5-5 to TRBJ1-2; possible D gene TRBD1, 5 bases. V lost 1 base, J lost 3 bases, and 10 bases lay in between. Germline CDR1 and CDR2: SGHKS and YYEKEE (reference sequence). The CDR3 loop spans 14 amino acids. In DNA, the CDR3 is TGTGCCAGCAGCTTGTATTCAGGGCACTATGGCTACACCTTC. This encodes CASSLYSGHYGYTF. Filled out from reference TRBV5-5 and TRBJ1-2, the complete variable domain reads DAGVTQSPTHLIKTRGQQVTLRCSPISGHKSVSWYQQVLGQGPQFIFQYYEKEERGRGNFPDRFSARQFPNYSSELNVNALLLGDSALYLCASSLYSGHYGYTFGSGTRLTVV.

This sequence joins TRBV5-4 and TRBJ2-5; D possibly uses TRBD1 or TRBD2 (5 bases each). Germline V gene sequence: CDR1 SGHNT, CDR2 YYREEE (reference sequence). CDR3 length: 15 amino acids. Trimming shortened V by 4 bases and J by 7 bases, and 20 bases separated the two germline ends. The CDR3 DNA is TGTGCCAGCAGCGAGGGCAGGGACCTCCTTAGGACCCAGTACTTC. Protein: CASSEGRDLLRTQYF.

The chain links TRBV11-2 to TRBJ2-3; weak D call: TRBD2 (5 bases). The CDR3 length is 16 residues. Germline V lookup: CDR1 SGHAT, CDR2 FQNNGV. V was pared by 5 bases and J by 4 bases, with 19 bases between. The CDR3 sequence: CASSQNGNLRADTQYF. CDR3 sequence (DNA): TGTGCCAGCAGCCAGAACGGGAATTTGCGGGCAGATACGCAGTATTTT.

The V gene is TRBV7-2, the J gene TRBJ2-1; the D gene is possibly TRBD1 (6 bases). Germline CDR1 reads SGHTA; CDR2 reads FQGNSA. Trimming took off 1 base at V and 5 bases at J, with 18 bases between the two ends. The CDR3 is 17 residues long. DNA for the CDR3: TGTGCCAGCAGCTTAGTAGGGGCGAGGGGGTGGAACAATGAGCAGTTCTTC. Translation: CASSLVGARGWNNEQFF.

V gene TRBV16 combines with J gene TRBJ1-4; 10 bases line up with TRBD1. V shed 2 bases, J shed 8 bases, and the junction held 2 bases outside the gene matches. The CDR3 runs to 14 residues. The V gene's germline CDR1 is KGHSY and CDR2 FQNENV. The CDR3: CASSQDRGREKLFF. The CDR3 coding sequence is TGTGCCAGCAGCCAAGACAGGGGGCGCGAAAAACTGTTTTTT. Using reference TRBV16 and TRBJ1-4 for the parts outside the CDR3, the full variable domain is GEEVAQTPKHLVRGEGQKAKLYCAPIKGHSYVFWYQQVLKNEFKFLISFQNENVFDETGMPKERFSAKCLPNSPCSLEIQATKLEDSAVYFCASSQDRGREKLFFGSGTQLSVL.

A remark on this clone: Since a much larger clone is just one base distant, this may be a read error. The same CDR3 also results from other DNA sequences found in this sample. The genes are TRBV2 and TRBJ2-4; unclear D gene. The CDR3 contains 15 residues. Trimming removed 1 base at V and 6 bases at J, with 13 bases between. The germline V gene has CDR1 SNHLY and CDR2 FYNNEI. CDR3 DNA sequence: TGTGCCAGCAGTGAAGAGCAGGTGGAGAGAAACATTCAGTACTTC. It translates to CASSEEQVERNIQYF.

The sample holds a few counts of this clone. The chain employs TRBV5-5 and TRBJ2-7, with 7 bases matching TRBD1. CDR1 is SGHKS and CDR2 is YYEKEE in the germline V gene (reference sequence). Trimming at V came to 1 base and at J to 1 base, leaving 2 bases not matched to a gene. The CDR3 sequence is 14 residues long. The CDR3 here is CASSLRGQSYEQYF. Here the CDR3 DNA reads TGTGCCAGCAGCTTGAGGGGACAGTCCTACGAGCAGTACTTC.

The chain combines TRBV6-5 with TRBJ1-1, with TRBD1 as a possible D gene (5 bases). The CDR3 is 15 residues long. Germline loops: CDR1 MNHEY, CDR2 SVGAGI. Trimming removed 3 bases from V and 8 bases from J, with 19 bases in between. The CDR3 DNA is TGTGCCAGCAGTTATCCAACCGACAGAGTCCGAGAAGCTTTCTTT. Amino acids: CASSYPTDRVREAFF.

The chain combines TRBV5-8 with TRBJ2-7, with a tentative D call TRBD2 (5 bases). Germline V CDR1 and CDR2: SGHTS, YDEGEE. The CDR3 covers 13 residues. V was shortened by 3 bases and J by 2 bases, with 9 bases between the two germline ends. The DNA of the CDR3 is TGTGCCAGCAGCTCTACTAGGGCCTACGAGCAGTACTTC. Translated: CASSSTRAYEQYF. Based on the CDR3 plus reference TRBV5-8 and TRBJ2-7, the full variable domain is EAGVTQSPTHLIKTRGQQATLRCSPISGHTSVYWYQQALGLGLQFLLWYDEGEERNRGNFPPRFSGRQFPNYSSELNVNALELEDSALYLCASSSTRAYEQYFGPGTRLTVT.

This chain joins TRBV10-1 and TRBJ1-1; D remains ambiguous. V gave up 6 bases and J gave up 1 base, with 12 bases separating them. The CDR3 extends over 14 amino acids. Germline-derived CDR1 and CDR2 are WNHNN and SYGVQD (reference sequence). The CDR3 reads CASRARGPNTEAFF. DNA of the CDR3: TGCGCCAGCAGAGCCCGAGGACCGAACACTGAAGCTTTCTTT.

This chain links TRBV7-9 with TRBJ2-1; the match to TRBD2 covers 8 bases. J lost 9 bases, V lost 3 bases, and 10 bases had no gene match. The germline CDR1 and CDR2 sequences are SEHNR and FQNEAQ (reference sequence). The CDR3 spans 15 residues. In nucleotides, the CDR3 is TGTGCCAGCAGCTTCTTCGGGGGGGCGGCTGGTGAGCAGTTCTTC. This encodes CASSFFGGAAGEQFF.

This chain uses TRBV7-9 with TRBJ2-5; D uncertain. Trimming cost V 1 base and J 4 bases, with 10 bases left between them. Germline-derived CDR1 and CDR2 are SEHNR and FQNEAQ (reference sequence). The CDR3 extends over 14 amino acids. CDR3 loop: CASSLVLVGETQYF. For the CDR3, the DNA is TGTGCCAGCAGCTTAGTTTTGGTAGGAGAGACCCAGTACTTC.

The chain joins TRBV5-1 to TRBJ2-4; unclear D gene. Trimming shortened V by 7 bases and J by 5 bases, and 13 bases separated the two germline ends. The CDR3 is 13 amino acids. Germline-derived CDR1 and CDR2 are SGHRS and YFSETQ. The CDR3 reads CASRITVENIQYF. Written as DNA, the CDR3 is TGCGCCAGCCGTATTACGGTCGAAAACATTCAGTACTTC.

There are a few counts of this clone. In DNA form, the CDR3 reads TGTGCCAGTAGTATAGTAGATACGCAGTATTTT. It yields the protein CASSIVDTQYF. The V and J genes are TRBV19 and TRBJ2-3; no firm D call. Germline CDR1 LNHDA, CDR2 SQIVND (reference sequence). The CDR3 has 11 amino acids. The V end lost 1 base, the J end lost 5 bases, and 1 base lay between the germline ends.

V is TRBV6-1 and J is TRBJ2-7; 9 bases align to TRBD2. Germline CDR1 is MNHNS and CDR2 is SASEGT. The trim removed 6 bases at V and 4 bases at J, leaving 4 bases unmatched. The CDR3 consists of 13 residues. The CDR3 spells CASRAGLAYEQYF. CDR3 DNA sequence: TGTGCCAGCAGGGCCGGACTAGCGTACGAGCAGTACTTC.

V gene TRBV7-2 combines with J gene TRBJ1-1; 7 nucleotides line up with TRBD1. Looked up from germline, CDR1 is SGHTA and CDR2 is FQGNSA. The CDR3 length is 15 residues. The V and J ends lost 4 bases and 10 bases, in that order; junction bases with no gene match: 15. CDR3 protein: CASSYPSTGKDGAFF. The CDR3 region has the DNA TGTGCCAGCAGCTACCCCTCGACAGGGAAGGATGGAGCTTTCTTT.

The chain joins TRBV5-1 to TRBJ1-1; tentatively, D is TRBD1 (5 bases). Trimming shortened V by 0 bases and J by 5 bases, and 17 bases separated the two germline ends. The germline V gene has CDR1 SGHRS and CDR2 YFSETQ. This CDR3 contains 16 residues. CDR3 amino acids: CASSLGQGGALTEAFF. Here the CDR3 DNA reads TGCGCCAGCAGCTTGGGGCAGGGAGGGGCGTTAACTGAAGCTTTCTTT.

The chain couples TRBV5-4 to TRBJ1-3, with TRBD1 identical over 9 bases. The CDR3 spans 17 residues. J was trimmed by 4 bases and V by 4 bases; bases with no gene match: 12. Germline V CDR1 and CDR2: SGHNT, YYREEE (reference sequence). The CDR3 DNA reads as TGTGCCAGCAGCCCCGGGACAGGGCGCTCGGGAGGAAACACCATATATTTT. It is translated as CASSPGTGRSGGNTIYF.

This chain uses TRBV7-1 with TRBJ2-7; no definite D call. Being an ORF, TRBV7-1 has a function that is uncertain. Trimming removed 4 bases from V and 5 bases from J, with 15 bases in between. The CDR3 spans 14 residues. CDR3 bases: TGTGCCAGCAGCTTAGTTCCCACTGCCAACGAGCAGTACTTC. Translated, it gives CASSLVPTANEQYF.

The chain uses TRBV6-1 and TRBJ2-2, with D uncertain. The CDR3 runs 13 residues. Trimming pared 7 bases from V and 2 bases from J, leaving 8 bases between. The germline gives CDR1 MNHNS, CDR2 SASEGT. CDR3 region: CASTSLNTGELFF. CDR3 nucleotide sequence: TGTGCCAGCACATCACTAAACACCGGGGAGCTGTTTTTT.

The genes are TRBV11-2 and TRBJ1-1, with no clear D. The CDR3 is 13 amino acids. Germline loops: CDR1 SGHAT, CDR2 FQNNGV. V was shortened by 6 bases and J by 2 bases, with 10 bases between the two germline ends. Here the CDR3 reads CASRSVRNTEAFF. CDR3 nucleotides: TGTGCCAGCAGATCCGTCAGAAACACTGAAGCTTTCTTT. The entire variable domain, with the rest obtained from reference TRBV11-2 and TRBJ1-1, is as follows: EAGVAQSPRYKIIEKRQSVAFWCNPISGHATLYWYQQILGQGPKLLIQFQNNGVVDDSQLPKDRFSAERLKGVDSTLKIQPAKLEDSAVYLCASRSVRNTEAFFGQGTRLTVV.

This clone was seen a handful of times. The chain combines TRBV5-1 with TRBJ2-5, with 9 nucleotides matching TRBD1. This CDR3 spans 14 amino acids. The J segment lost 4 bases and the V segment lost 2 bases, leaving 3 bases of the junction unmatched. Germline-derived CDR1 and CDR2 are SGHRS and YFSETQ. This CDR3 is CASSLGTGTETQYF. The CDR3 nucleotides are TGCGCCAGCAGCTTAGGGACAGGGACAGAGACCCAGTACTTC.

The chain couples TRBV6-5 to TRBJ1-1; 8 nucleotides match TRBD1. Looked up from germline, CDR1 is MNHEY and CDR2 is SVGAGI. V lost 5 bases and J lost 5; bases outside the gene matches: 4. The CDR3 runs 13 residues. The CDR3, as DNA: TGTGCCAGCAGTATACAGGGGGGTACTGAAGCTTTCTTT. The encoded protein is CASSIQGGTEAFF.